This T cell receptor (beta chain) was profiled in a study of blood T cell repertoires in COVID-19. Sequencing used immunoSEQ multiplex PCR; TCRdb keeps in-frame clones, though not all of them. Of 170,000 or so clones listed, roughly 83% are singletons. V lost 0 bases and J lost 8, with 13 bases in between. This CDR3 is 14 amino acids long. Per germline, CDR1 WNHNN and CDR2 SYGVQD (reference sequence). In its sample, this clone was seen a few times. The sample taken for sequencing was peripheral blood. The chain links TRBV10-1 to TRBJ1-2; TRBD1 is a possible D gene (5 bases). The sequence derives from a man aged 18 to 30 with active or convalescent COVID-19. CDR3 protein: CASSESGLSRGYTF. The CDR3 DNA sequence: TGCGCCAGCAGTGAGTCGGGGCTGAGCAGGGGCTACACCTTC.